This passage covers 24 T cell receptor beta chains from one sample sequenced in a study of T-cell memory formation after mild COVID-19. TCRdb reprocessed the 5' RACE reads with MiXCR, giving one entry per CDR3 protein. The profile shows 110,000 to 150,000 distinct CDR3 sequences, 11% to 15% of them singletons. The sequenced material came from PBMCs or a T cell subset sorted from them (not recorded which). The receptors come from an adult woman who had mild COVID-19 (a few samples of this study predate the infection). Cell type and time point are not known.

This clonotype has only a few counts. The chain employs TRBV7-8 and TRBJ2-3, with D hard to call. Trimming took off 4 bases at V and 6 bases at J, with 11 bases between the two ends. The CDR3 extends over 13 amino acids. Looked up from germline, CDR1 is SGHVS and CDR2 is FQNEAQ. CDR3 sequence: CASSSDGSDTQYF. The CDR3 nucleotides read TGTGCCAGCAGCTCCGACGGTAGCGATACGCAGTATTTT.

This clonotype was counted between two and nine times. The chain is built from TRBV29-1 and TRBJ1-2; 12 bases are shared with TRBD1. Trimming cost V 4 bases and J 0 bases; bases outside gene matches: 6. The CDR3 totals 16 residues. The V gene's germline CDR1 is SQVTM and CDR2 ANQGSEA. The CDR3 DNA reads as TGCAGCGTTGTGGGACAGGGGGCGAAATCTAACTATGGCTACACCTTC. Translation: CSVVGQGAKSNYGYTF.

The table lists this clonotype with a few counts. This rearrangement joins TRBV4-1 to TRBJ1-2; maybe TRBD1 (5 bases). The V gene's germline CDR1 is MGHRA and CDR2 YSYEKL. Trimming pared 4 bases from V and 3 bases from J, leaving 15 bases between. The CDR3 sequence is 15 residues long. CDR3 bases: TGCGCCAGCAGCCTCAAATCGATGGGGGACTATGGCTACACCTTC. Translated: CASSLKSMGDYGYTF.

This clonotype was seen a few times. The J gene is TRBJ2-5, the V gene TRBV9; perhaps TRBD1 as D (5 bases). The V end was cut by 7 bases, the J end by 2 bases, with 12 bases between. Per germline, CDR1 SGDLS and CDR2 YYNGEE. This CDR3 has 13 amino acids. DNA of the CDR3: TGTGCCAGCGGCATGGGGCCTCAAGAGACCCAGTACTTC. Its protein product is CASGMGPQETQYF.

The gene calls are TRBV20-1 and TRBJ1-6; D uncertain. The V end lost 7 bases, the J end lost 0 bases, and 10 bases lay between the germline ends. The germline V gene encodes CDR1 DFQATT and CDR2 SNEGSKA (reference sequence). The CDR3 loop spans 14 amino acids. CDR3 in amino acids: CSGDGSSYNSPLHF. For the CDR3, the DNA is TGCAGTGGAGACGGGAGCTCCTATAATTCACCCCTCCACTTT.

DNA for the CDR3: TGCGCCAGCAGCTTCCTTGGACAGGGGGCGAATGAGCAGTTCTTC. Translation gives CASSFLGQGANEQFF. The V call is TRBV5-1, the J call TRBJ2-1; 11 nucleotides match TRBD1. CDR3 length: 15 amino acids. The germline gives CDR1 SGHRS, CDR2 YFSETQ. Trimming took 2 bases from V and 7 from J; bases not matched to a gene: 5.

This clonotype was recorded many times. The CDR3 DNA sequence: TGTGCCAGCAGCTTAGGTTTCGAGTACGAGCAGTACTTC. Its protein is CASSLGFEYEQYF. V is TRBV7-9 and J is TRBJ2-7; D is ambiguous. The CDR3 has 13 residues. The V gene's germline CDR1 is SEHNR and CDR2 FQNEAQ (reference sequence). V gave up 1 base and J gave up 4 bases, with 8 bases separating them.

This rearrangement joins TRBV7-9 to TRBJ2-2; TRBD2 matches at 8 bases. Trimming at V came to 5 bases and at J to 1 base, leaving 9 bases not matched to a gene. There are 17 residues in the CDR3. The germline gives CDR1 SEHNR, CDR2 FQNEAQ (reference sequence). This CDR3 is CASSPPLTSGNTGELFF. The CDR3 coding sequence is TGTGCCAGCAGCCCACCCCTTACTAGCGGGAACACCGGGGAGCTGTTTTTT.

This chain joins TRBV7-8 and TRBJ2-3, with 7 nucleotides matching TRBD2. Germline CDR1 is SGHVS and CDR2 is FQNEAQ. Trimming took 7 bases from V and 5 from J; bases not matched to a gene: 6. The CDR3 spans 13 residues. The CDR3 loop reads CASTRGEEDTQYF. The DNA of the CDR3 is TGTGCCAGCACCCGGGGGGAAGAAGATACGCAGTATTTT.

This clonotype was seen at least ten times. The J gene is TRBJ2-1, the V gene TRBV6-2 or TRBV6-3; D may correspond to TRBD1 or TRBD2 (5 bases each). The germline gives CDR1 MNHEY, CDR2 SVGEGT. This CDR3 is 15 amino acids long. V was cut by 9 bases and J by 4 bases, with 19 bases left in between. The CDR3 nucleotides are TGTGCCAGTCACCTTCCGGGACCAGCATACAATGAGCAGTTCTTC. It yields the protein CASHLPGPAYNEQFF.

In DNA, the CDR3 is TGTGCCAGCAGTTTATTTGACAGGGGATGGACAGATACGCAGTATTTT. This sequence encodes CASSLFDRGWTDTQYF. The chain links TRBV28 to TRBJ2-3; 8 nucleotides align to TRBD1. J lost 3 bases, V lost 1 base, and 6 bases had no gene match. CDR3 length equals 16 residues. The germline V gene has CDR1 MDHEN and CDR2 SYDVKM.

The rearrangement links TRBV4-1 to TRBJ1-2; D possibly corresponds to TRBD1 (5 bases). The CDR3 is 15 residues long. Per the germline V gene, CDR1 is MGHRA and CDR2 is YSYEKL. Trimming removed 4 bases from V and 4 bases from J, with 16 bases in between. This CDR3 is CASSPVGGVGYGYTF. The CDR3, as DNA: TGCGCCAGCAGCCCTGTCGGGGGGGTAGGCTATGGCTACACCTTC.

This clonotype was detected a few times. This chain connects TRBV13 to TRBJ2-5; D is undetermined. This CDR3 contains 15 residues. V was trimmed by 0 bases and J by 5 bases, leaving 13 bases between them. The germline CDR1 and CDR2 sequences are PRHDT and FYEKMQ (reference sequence). The CDR3, as DNA: TGTGCCAGCAGCTTAGGGCCTCGGTCGTGGGAGACCCAGTACTTC. It specifies CASSLGPRSWETQYF.

This clonotype came up a few times. The chain is built from TRBV25-1 and TRBJ1-2; D uncertain. CDR1 MGHDK and CDR2 SYGVNS come from the germline V gene. Trimming took off 0 bases at V and 7 bases at J, with 3 bases between the two ends. CDR3 length: 11 amino acids. For the CDR3, the DNA is TGTGCCAGCAGTGAATATGGTGGCTACACCTTC. Residues: CASSEYGGYTF.

This clonotype is classed as medium-sized. This chain joins TRBV5-6 and TRBJ1-6, with D possibly matching TRBD1 (6 bases). CDR1 is SGHDT and CDR2 is YYEEEE in the germline V gene. The CDR3 is made up of 15 amino acids. The germline V and J ends were trimmed by 4 bases and 7 bases, with 15 bases remaining between them. CDR3 amino acids: CASSPRGRSNSPLHF. Here the CDR3 DNA reads TGTGCCAGCAGCCCCCGGGGGCGATCAAATTCACCCCTCCACTTT.

V gene TRBV2 combines with J gene TRBJ2-3; D call uncertain. V lost 5 bases, J lost 1 base, and 13 bases lay in between. The CDR3 is made up of 15 amino acids. Germline V gene data show CDR1 as SNHLY and CDR2 as FYNNEI. CDR3 loop: CASSTSPEGTDTQYF. The CDR3 nucleotides are TGTGCCAGCAGTACCTCGCCTGAGGGCACAGATACGCAGTATTTT.

This clonotype was detected a few times. The chain employs TRBV24-1 and TRBJ2-1, with 8 bases that match TRBD1. The germline CDR1 and CDR2 sequences are KGHDR and SFDVKD. The CDR3 sequence is 17 residues long. Germline trimming cut 3 bases from V and 1 base from J; bases unmatched to any gene: 7. CDR3 amino acids: CATSDRKTGDSYNEQFF. CDR3 nucleotides: TGTGCCACCAGTGATAGAAAGACAGGGGATTCCTACAATGAGCAGTTCTTC.

The rearrangement uses TRBV6-5 and TRBJ2-4; D unresolved. Trimming took 5 bases from V and 8 from J, leaving 10 bases between them. In germline, CDR1 is MNHEY, CDR2 SVGAGI. The CDR3 consists of 12 residues. The CDR3, as DNA: TGTGCCAGCAGTGGAGTTGCGCACATTCAGTACTTC. Translation gives CASSGVAHIQYF.

This clonotype was counted between two and nine times. This chain connects TRBV7-9 to TRBJ2-3, with D possibly being TRBD2 (5 bases). CDR3 size: 16 residues. Germline V gene sequence: CDR1 SEHNR, CDR2 FQNEAQ (reference sequence). The germline V and J ends were trimmed by 4 bases and 0 bases, with 14 bases remaining between them. As DNA, the CDR3 is TGTGCCAGCAGCTATTTCAGCGGCCGAAGCACAGATACGCAGTATTTT. Translation gives CASSYFSGRSTDTQYF.

A few counts support this clonotype. V and J are TRBV9 and TRBJ2-1; possibly TRBD1 or TRBD2 for D (5 bases each). The germline V gene encodes CDR1 SGDLS and CDR2 YYNGEE. V lost 2 bases and J lost 1, with 10 bases in between. The length of the CDR3 is 15 residues. DNA for the CDR3: TGTGCCAGCAGCGTTACGGGGCTATCCTACAATGAGCAGTTCTTC. It specifies CASSVTGLSYNEQFF.

The chain uses TRBV12-3 or TRBV12-4 and TRBJ2-1; 8 positions match TRBD2. V lost 3 bases, J lost 7 bases, and 5 bases stayed unmatched. The CDR3 consists of 14 residues. The CDR3 here is CASSFSGGPNEQFF. The CDR3 region has the DNA TGTGCCAGCAGTTTTTCGGGGGGGCCGAATGAGCAGTTCTTC.

V and J are TRBV12-3 or TRBV12-4 and TRBJ1-1; D perhaps matches TRBD1 (5 bases). Trimming pared 3 bases from V and 4 bases from J, leaving 12 bases between. This CDR3 region has 14 residues. CDR3 in amino acids: CASSLGGWGTEAFF. The CDR3 bases are TGTGCCAGCAGTTTGGGGGGATGGGGCACTGAAGCTTTCTTT.

This clonotype was found a few times. This sequence joins TRBV12-3 or TRBV12-4 and TRBJ2-4, with D perhaps given as TRBD1 or TRBD2 (5 bases each). CDR3 length: 11 residues. Trimming removed 5 bases at V and 6 bases at J, with 5 bases between. DNA of the CDR3: TGTGCCAGCAGTGGGGGAAACATTCAGTACTTC. Translating gives CASSGGNIQYF.

V is TRBV7-2 and J is TRBJ2-1, with D tentatively TRBD1 or TRBD2 (5 bases each). The CDR3 runs 16 residues. CDR1 is SGHTA and CDR2 is FQGNSA in the germline V gene. V was shortened by 5 bases and J by 0 bases, with 14 bases between the two germline ends. This CDR3 reads CASSLVGESSYNEQFF. CDR3 nucleotide sequence: TGTGCCAGCAGCCTCGTGGGGGAGAGCTCCTACAATGAGCAGTTCTTC.